A single sample gave rise to the 24 T cell receptor beta chains below, sequenced in a study of graft-versus-host responses after intestinal transplantation. Clones were read by immunoSEQ multiplex PCR, and TCRdb kept only the in-frame ones, dropping some. The table includes tens of thousands of clones, about 90% detected once. Their recognized antigens are unknown. The sample here was unstimulated CD8+ T cells sorted from spleen or lymph node cells, taken before intestinal transplant. Source of these receptors: a human donor who received an intestinal transplant.

This clone was seen once. This chain uses TRBV5-5 with TRBJ2-7; D might be TRBD2 (7 bases). Germline lookup yields CDR1 SGHKS and CDR2 YYEKEE (reference sequence). This CDR3 is built from 13 residues. With 0 bases removed from V and 6 bases from J, the gap between germline ends came to 10 bases. CDR3 residues: CASSLAGGPEQYF. The CDR3 bases are TGTGCCAGCAGCTTGGCGGGGGGCCCCGAGCAGTACTTC. Based on the CDR3 plus reference TRBV5-5 and TRBJ2-7, the full variable domain is DAGVTQSPTHLIKTRGQQVTLRCSPISGHKSVSWYQQVLGQGPQFIFQYYEKEERGRGNFPDRFSARQFPNYSSELNVNALLLGDSALYLCASSLAGGPEQYFGPGTRLTVT.

The J gene is TRBJ1-2, the V gene TRBV11-2; D may be TRBD1 (5 bases). Per germline, CDR1 SGHAT and CDR2 FQNNGV. The CDR3 is 17 amino acids. V dropped 4 bases and J dropped 4 bases, with 22 bases sitting between them. CDR3 nucleotide sequence: TGTGCCAGCAGCTCCTTCTCTCGGGGGAAGGCCGGCTATGGCTACACCTTC. As protein: CASSSFSRGKAGYGYTF.

V and J are TRBV4-1 and TRBJ2-7, with 7 bases fitting TRBD2. V gave up 2 bases and J gave up 4 bases; unmatched junction bases: 8. Germline CDR1 MGHRA, CDR2 YSYEKL. The CDR3 sequence is 15 residues long. CDR3 sequence (DNA): TGCGCCAGCAGCCAACTCGGGGGGAGTGGGTACGAGCAGTACTTC. Its protein product is CASSQLGGSGYEQYF.

The rearrangement uses TRBV6-1 and TRBJ2-7, with D possibly TRBD2 on 5 matching bases. V dropped 6 bases and J dropped 3 bases, with 6 bases sitting between them. The CDR3 totals 11 residues. Germline V gene sequence: CDR1 MNHNS, CDR2 SASEGT. CDR3 in DNA: TGTGCCAGCAGCGGGAACTACGAGCAGTACTTC. Its translation is CASSGNYEQYF.

The chain joins TRBV6-5 to TRBJ1-1; D is uncertain. V gave up 0 bases and J gave up 5 bases, with 7 bases separating them. This CDR3 region has 13 residues. Looked up from germline, CDR1 is MNHEY and CDR2 is SVGAGI. In DNA form, the CDR3 reads TGTGCCAGCAGTTACTCGACTGGGACTGAAGCTTTCTTT. Encoded protein: CASSYSTGTEAFF.

The chain couples TRBV2 to TRBJ2-1; D is uncertain. With 7 bases removed from V and 0 bases from J, the gap between germline ends came to 10 bases. Per germline, CDR1 SNHLY and CDR2 FYNNEI. The CDR3 is 14 amino acids. CDR3 loop: CASNAGSSYNEQFF. Written as DNA, the CDR3 is TGTGCCAGCAACGCCGGGTCCTCCTACAATGAGCAGTTCTTC.

V usage is TRBV28 and J usage is TRBJ1-2; 7 nucleotides line up with TRBD1. Germline V CDR1 and CDR2: MDHEN, SYDVKM. This CDR3 spans 15 amino acids. J lost 6 bases, V lost 1 base, and 8 bases had no gene match. The CDR3: CASSLYARGIHGYTF. DNA for the CDR3: TGTGCCAGCAGTTTATATGCCAGGGGGATTCATGGCTACACCTTC.

The chain's CDR3 is CASSFGTGNEKLFF. The CDR3 coding sequence is TGTGCCAGCAGCTTCGGGACAGGGAATGAAAAACTGTTTTTT. The chain employs TRBV5-6 and TRBJ1-4, with TRBD1 matching over 9 bases. V lost 2 bases, J lost 5 bases, and 1 base stayed unmatched. Germline values: CDR1 SGHDT, CDR2 YYEEEE. This CDR3 contains 14 residues.

The chain recombines TRBV13 with TRBJ1-1; the D gene is possibly TRBD1 (6 bases). From germline, CDR1 is PRHDT and CDR2 FYEKMQ (reference sequence). The V gene lost 4 bases and the J gene lost 3 bases, with 15 bases spanning the gap. CDR3 length: 15 amino acids. The CDR3 spells CASSSLGAGDTEAFF. The CDR3 DNA follows: TGTGCCAGCAGCTCTCTGGGGGCTGGGGACACTGAAGCTTTCTTT.

The chain is built from TRBV6-1 and TRBJ1-2, with 8 bases aligning to TRBD1. The V gene's germline CDR1 is MNHNS and CDR2 SASEGT. CDR3 length equals 16 residues. Trimming at V came to 1 base and at J to 6 bases, leaving 10 bases not matched to a gene. The CDR3 region is CASSEEPTGQGNGYTF. The DNA for the CDR3 is TGTGCCAGCAGTGAAGAGCCCACCGGACAGGGCAATGGCTACACCTTC.

The rearrangement links TRBV6-1 to TRBJ1-5, with 9 bases aligning to TRBD1. V dropped 7 bases and J dropped 6; count of bases not matched to a gene: 7. CDR1 MNHNS and CDR2 SASEGT come from the germline V gene. CDR3 length: 14 amino acids. CDR3 nucleotides: TGTGCCAGCATCAGGGACAGGGTCTCTCAGCCCCAGCATTTT. This translates into CASIRDRVSQPQHF.

The CDR3 DNA reads as TGTGCCAGCAGTGCGCGGGAGGCTCCCTTGGTTGAGCAGTTCTTC. It is translated as CASSAREAPLVEQFF. This chain links TRBV6-6 with TRBJ2-1; 8 nucleotides agree with TRBD2. V lost 5 bases to trimming and J lost 9 bases; unmatched junction nucleotides: 12. CDR1 and CDR2 (germline): MNHNY, SVGAGI (reference sequence). This CDR3 contains 15 residues.

This chain connects TRBV27 to TRBJ2-7, with a weak D call TRBD1 (5 bases). CDR1 is MNHEY, CDR2 SMNVEV, per germline (reference sequence). Trimming stripped 3 bases from V and 2 bases from J, with 14 bases between. The CDR3 covers 15 residues. CDR3 sequence (DNA): TGTGCCAGCAGTTTGCAGGCAGGGCCAACCTACGAGCAGTACTTC. Amino acid sequence: CASSLQAGPTYEQYF.

V usage is TRBV27 and J usage is TRBJ2-7; 9 bases are shared with TRBD1. The V segment lost 2 bases and the J segment 2 bases; nucleotides outside the gene matches: 16. There are 19 residues in the CDR3. Per the germline V gene, CDR1 is MNHEY and CDR2 is SMNVEV (reference sequence). Here the CDR3 DNA reads TGTGCCAGCAGTTTAGGGGGGACCGGGACAGGGCCCTCCCCCTACGAGCAGTACTTC. Protein product: CASSLGGTGTGPSPYEQYF.

With regard to this clone: Germline is not matched at one junction end, which may reflect a read error. The J gene is TRBJ1-2, the V gene TRBV9, with 8 bases lining up with TRBD1. The germline gives CDR1 SGDLS, CDR2 YYNGEE. The CDR3 is made up of 16 amino acids. CDR3 DNA sequence: TGTGCCAGCAGCGTAGCTTCTACCGGGACAGGTATCCCCTCGACGTTC. This codes for CASSVASTGTGIPSTF.

The chain joins TRBV6-1 to TRBJ2-7; D is possibly TRBD1 (6 bases). CDR3 length: 12 amino acids. From germline, CDR1 is MNHNS and CDR2 SASEGT. Between the trimmed V and J ends, which lost 8 bases and 6 bases, there was a span of 14 bases. In DNA, the CDR3 is TGTGCCAGCTCTGGGACAAAGGGCGAGCAGTACTTC. Protein product: CASSGTKGEQYF.

This sequence joins TRBV7-9 and TRBJ1-4, with D possibly matching TRBD1 (6 bases). Trimming took 5 bases from V and 3 from J, leaving 13 bases between them. The germline gives CDR1 SEHNR, CDR2 FQNEAQ (reference sequence). The length of the CDR3 is 15 residues. The CDR3 loop is CASSGLDSSNEKLFF. CDR3 coding DNA: TGTGCCAGCAGCGGACTGGACAGCTCTAATGAAAAACTGTTTTTT.

CDR3 residues: CASSPGRSSGELFF. The CDR3 DNA is TGTGCCAGCTCACCAGGGAGATCTTCCGGGGAGCTGTTTTTT. V is TRBV18 and J is TRBJ2-2; tentative D call: TRBD2 (5 bases). The germline V gene encodes CDR1 KGHSH and CDR2 LQKENI. This CDR3 is built from 14 residues. The V end was cut by 2 bases, the J end by 6 bases, with 10 bases between.

This chain links TRBV13 with TRBJ1-1, with a possible D match to TRBD1 (5 bases). There are 15 residues in the CDR3. From germline, CDR1 is PRHDT and CDR2 FYEKMQ (reference sequence). The V and J ends lost 6 bases and 0 bases respectively, with 14 bases between them. The CDR3 loop is CASREGNFMNTEAFF. The CDR3 region has the DNA TGTGCCAGCAGGGAGGGGAACTTTATGAACACTGAAGCTTTCTTT.

CDR3 DNA sequence: TGCAGCGTTGAACCTTCGGGATGGCAGAACAATGAGCAGTTCTTC. It encodes CSVEPSGWQNNEQFF. This sequence joins TRBV29-1 and TRBJ2-1; D possibly corresponds to TRBD2 (5 bases). V dropped 2 bases and J dropped 5 bases, with 16 bases sitting between them. Germline V gene sequence: CDR1 SQVTM, CDR2 ANQGSEA. The CDR3 has 15 amino acids.

V gene TRBV19 combines with J gene TRBJ1-2; TRBD1 might be the D (6 bases). Trimming left V 6 bases short and J 8 bases short, with 16 bases between. This CDR3 is built from 13 residues. Germline CDR1 is LNHDA and CDR2 is SQIVND (reference sequence). The CDR3 DNA reads TGTGCCAGTAGATCAACAGGGCTGGGCGGCTACACCTTC. Its translation: CASRSTGLGGYTF.

The gene calls are TRBV28 and TRBJ1-6, with 7 bases fitting TRBD1. V was pared by 3 bases and J by 9 bases, with 8 bases of the junction left unmatched. The V gene's germline CDR1 is MDHEN and CDR2 SYDVKM. The CDR3 has 15 amino acids. CDR3 sequence reads: CASSFLEGAGSPLHF. CDR3 nucleotide sequence: TGTGCCAGCAGTTTCCTAGAGGGGGCAGGTTCACCCCTCCACTTT.

The V gene is TRBV7-2, the J gene TRBJ2-1; TRBD2 agrees at 7 bases. The CDR3 runs 14 residues. Per the germline V gene, CDR1 is SGHTA and CDR2 is FQGNSA. V lost 0 bases, J lost 9 bases, and 5 bases stayed unmatched. The CDR3 region is CASSLARLAAEQFF. In nucleotides, the CDR3 is TGTGCCAGCAGCTTAGCGCGTCTAGCGGCTGAGCAGTTCTTC.

This rearrangement joins TRBV5-1 to TRBJ2-1; 8 bases align to TRBD2. CDR1 SGHRS and CDR2 YFSETQ come from the germline V gene. There are 16 residues in the CDR3. With V trimmed by 4 bases and J by 2 bases, 8 bases remained unmatched. CDR3 residues: CASSPRGGNPYNEQFF. In DNA, the CDR3 is TGCGCCAGCAGCCCCCGGGGGGGGAACCCCTACAATGAGCAGTTCTTC. The whole variable domain, filled in from reference TRBV5-1 and TRBJ2-1, reads KAGVTQTPRYLIKTRGQQVTLSCSPISGHRSVSWYQQTPGQGLQFLFEYFSETQRNKGNFPGRFSGRQFSNSRSEMNVSTLELGDSALYLCASSPRGGNPYNEQFFGPGTRLTVL.